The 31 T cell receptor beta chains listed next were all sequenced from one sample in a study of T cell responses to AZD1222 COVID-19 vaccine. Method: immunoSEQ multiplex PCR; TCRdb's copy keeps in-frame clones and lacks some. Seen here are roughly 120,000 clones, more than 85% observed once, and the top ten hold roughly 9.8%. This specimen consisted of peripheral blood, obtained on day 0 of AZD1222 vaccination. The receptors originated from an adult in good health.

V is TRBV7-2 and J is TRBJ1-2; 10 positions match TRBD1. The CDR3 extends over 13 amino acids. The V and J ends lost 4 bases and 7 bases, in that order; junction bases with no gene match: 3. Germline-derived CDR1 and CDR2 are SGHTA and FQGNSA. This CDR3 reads CASSYGTGVGYTF. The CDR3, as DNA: TGTGCCAGCAGCTACGGGACAGGGGTTGGCTACACCTTC.

The CDR3 DNA is TGCGCCAGCAGCCGTACGAGCGAAGTCTCCTATGGCTACACCTTC. This codes for CASSRTSEVSYGYTF. The V call is TRBV5-1, the J call TRBJ1-2; no clear D gene. Germline CDR1 reads SGHRS; CDR2 reads YFSETQ. CDR3 length: 15 amino acids. Deletions cut 4 bases from V and 4 bases from J, with 17 bases between.

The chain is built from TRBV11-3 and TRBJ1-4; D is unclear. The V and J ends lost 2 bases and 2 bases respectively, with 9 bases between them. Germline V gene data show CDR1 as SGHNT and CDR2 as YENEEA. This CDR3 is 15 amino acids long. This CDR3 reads CASSLQPGTNEKLFF. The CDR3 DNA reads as TGTGCCAGCAGCTTACAACCGGGGACTAATGAAAAACTGTTTTTT.

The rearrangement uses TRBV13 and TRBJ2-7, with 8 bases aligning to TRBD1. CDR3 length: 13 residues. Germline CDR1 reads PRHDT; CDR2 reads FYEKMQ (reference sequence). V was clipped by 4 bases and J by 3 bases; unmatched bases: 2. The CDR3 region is CASSSGQGYEQYF. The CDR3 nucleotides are TGTGCCAGCAGCTCCGGACAGGGCTACGAGCAGTACTTC.

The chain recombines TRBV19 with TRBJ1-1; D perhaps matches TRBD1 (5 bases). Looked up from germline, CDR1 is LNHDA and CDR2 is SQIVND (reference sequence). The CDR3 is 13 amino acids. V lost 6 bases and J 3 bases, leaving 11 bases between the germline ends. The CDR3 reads CASRDLGDTEAFF. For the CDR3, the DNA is TGTGCCAGTAGAGATCTAGGGGACACTGAAGCTTTCTTT. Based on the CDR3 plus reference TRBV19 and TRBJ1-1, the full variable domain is DGGITQSPKYLFRKEGQNVTLSCEQNLNHDAMYWYRQDPGQGLRLIYYSQIVNDFQKGDIAEGYSVSREKKESFPLTVTSAQKNPTAFYLCASRDLGDTEAFFGQGTRLTVV.

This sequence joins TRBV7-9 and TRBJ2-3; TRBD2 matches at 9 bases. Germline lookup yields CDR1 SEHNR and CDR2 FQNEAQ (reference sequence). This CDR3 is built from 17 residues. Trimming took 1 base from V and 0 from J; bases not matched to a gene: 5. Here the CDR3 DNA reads TGTGCCAGCAGCTTAGGAGGCGGGAGGGTGAGCACAGATACGCAGTATTTT. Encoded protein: CASSLGGGRVSTDTQYF.

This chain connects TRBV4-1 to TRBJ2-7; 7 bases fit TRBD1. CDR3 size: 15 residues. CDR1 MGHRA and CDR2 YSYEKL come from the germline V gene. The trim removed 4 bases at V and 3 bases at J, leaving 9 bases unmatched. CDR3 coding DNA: TGCGCCAGCAGCCCTACGGACAGGCTACACTACGAGCAGTACTTC. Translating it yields CASSPTDRLHYEQYF.

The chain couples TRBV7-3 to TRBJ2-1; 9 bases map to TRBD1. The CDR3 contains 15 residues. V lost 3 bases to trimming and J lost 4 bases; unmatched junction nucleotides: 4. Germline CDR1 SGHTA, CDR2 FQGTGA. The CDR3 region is CASSLQGQGYNEQFF. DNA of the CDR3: TGTGCCAGCAGCTTGCAGGGACAGGGTTACAATGAGCAGTTCTTC.

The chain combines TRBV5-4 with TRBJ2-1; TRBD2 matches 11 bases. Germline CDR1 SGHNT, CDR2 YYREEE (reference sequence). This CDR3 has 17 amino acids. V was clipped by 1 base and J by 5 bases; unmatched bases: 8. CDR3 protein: CASSLTQLAGVHNEQFF. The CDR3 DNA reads TGTGCCAGCAGCTTGACCCAACTAGCGGGAGTTCACAATGAGCAGTTCTTC.

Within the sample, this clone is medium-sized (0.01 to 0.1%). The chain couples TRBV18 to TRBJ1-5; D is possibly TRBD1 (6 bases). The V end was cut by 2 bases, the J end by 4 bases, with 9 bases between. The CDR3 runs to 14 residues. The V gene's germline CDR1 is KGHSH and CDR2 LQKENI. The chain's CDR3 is CASSPGQQNQPQHF. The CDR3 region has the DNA TGTGCCAGCTCACCAGGACAGCAAAATCAGCCCCAGCATTTT.

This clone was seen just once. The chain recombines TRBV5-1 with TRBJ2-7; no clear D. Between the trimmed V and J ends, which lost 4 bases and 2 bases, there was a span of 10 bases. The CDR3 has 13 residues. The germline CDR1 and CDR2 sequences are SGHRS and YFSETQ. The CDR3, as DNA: TGCGCCAGCAGCCCGCACACGACCTACGAGCAGTACTTC. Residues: CASSPHTTYEQYF.

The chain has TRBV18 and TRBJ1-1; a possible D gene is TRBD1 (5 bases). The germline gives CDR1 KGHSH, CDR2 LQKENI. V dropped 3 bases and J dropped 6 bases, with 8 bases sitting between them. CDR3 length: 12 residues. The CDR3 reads CASSPGGAEAFF. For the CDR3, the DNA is TGTGCCAGCTCACCGGGGGGAGCTGAAGCTTTCTTT.

This chain's CDR3 is CASSVAPGGSGRRDTQYF. CDR3 nucleotide sequence: TGTGCCAGCAGCGTAGCCCCGGGGGGTAGCGGGAGAAGGGATACGCAGTATTTT. The chain uses TRBV9 and TRBJ2-3; 9 bases are shared with TRBD2. CDR3 length: 18 residues. Germline V CDR1 and CDR2: SGDLS, YYNGEE. V was pared by 0 bases and J by 6 bases, with 14 bases of the junction left unmatched.

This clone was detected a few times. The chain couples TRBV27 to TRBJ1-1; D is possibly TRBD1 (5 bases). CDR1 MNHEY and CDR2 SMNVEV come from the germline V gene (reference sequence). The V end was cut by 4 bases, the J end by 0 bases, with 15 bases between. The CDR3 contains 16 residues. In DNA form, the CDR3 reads TGTGCCAGCAGTTCAAGTTTAGGGGAGATGAACACTGAAGCTTTCTTT. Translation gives CASSSSLGEMNTEAFF.

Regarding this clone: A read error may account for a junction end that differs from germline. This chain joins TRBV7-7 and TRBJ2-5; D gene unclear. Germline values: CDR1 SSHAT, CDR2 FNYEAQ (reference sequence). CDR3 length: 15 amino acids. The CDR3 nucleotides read TGTGCTAGCAGCTTCCGACATGACCCCCAAGAGACCCAGTACTTC. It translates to CASSFRHDPQETQYF.

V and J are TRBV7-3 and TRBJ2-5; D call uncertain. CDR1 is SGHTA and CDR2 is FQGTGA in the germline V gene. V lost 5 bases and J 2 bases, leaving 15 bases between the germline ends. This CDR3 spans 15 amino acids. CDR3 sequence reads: CASSPGYQVQETQYF. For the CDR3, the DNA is TGTGCCAGCAGCCCCGGGTATCAAGTACAAGAGACCCAGTACTTC. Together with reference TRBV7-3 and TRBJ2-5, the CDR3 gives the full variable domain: GAGVSQTPSNKVTEKGKYVELRCDPISGHTALYWYRQSLGQGPEFLIYFQGTGAADDSGLPNDRFFAVRPEGSVSTLKIQRTERGDSAVYLCASSPGYQVQETQYFGPGTRLLVL.

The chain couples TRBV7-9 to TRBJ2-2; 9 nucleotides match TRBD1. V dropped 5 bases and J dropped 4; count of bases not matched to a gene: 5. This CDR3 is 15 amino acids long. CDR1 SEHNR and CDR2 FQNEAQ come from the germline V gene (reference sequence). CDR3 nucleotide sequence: TGTGCCAGCAGCACCGGGACAGGGAGCACCGGGGAGCTGTTTTTT. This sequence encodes CASSTGTGSTGELFF.

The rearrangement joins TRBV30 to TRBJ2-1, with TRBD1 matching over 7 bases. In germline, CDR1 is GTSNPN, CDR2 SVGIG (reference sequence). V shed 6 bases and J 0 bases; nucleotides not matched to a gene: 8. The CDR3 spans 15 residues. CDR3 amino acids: CACQEGDSSYNEQFF. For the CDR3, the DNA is TGTGCCTGCCAAGAAGGGGACAGCTCCTACAATGAGCAGTTCTTC.

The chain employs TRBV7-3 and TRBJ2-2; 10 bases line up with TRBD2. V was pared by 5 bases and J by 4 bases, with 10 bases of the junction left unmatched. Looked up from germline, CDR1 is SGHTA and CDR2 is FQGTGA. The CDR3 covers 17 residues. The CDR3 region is CASSRLAGASGTGELFF. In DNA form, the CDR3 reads TGTGCCAGCAGCCGTCTAGCGGGGGCCTCGGGCACCGGGGAGCTGTTTTTT.

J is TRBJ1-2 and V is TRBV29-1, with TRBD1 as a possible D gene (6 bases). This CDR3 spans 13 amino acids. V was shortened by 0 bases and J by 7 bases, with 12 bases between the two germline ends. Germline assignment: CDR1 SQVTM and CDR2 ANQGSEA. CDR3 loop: CSVEEWGALGYTF. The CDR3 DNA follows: TGCAGCGTTGAAGAATGGGGGGCCCTTGGCTACACCTTC. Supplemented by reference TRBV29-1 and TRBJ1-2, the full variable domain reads SAVISQKPSRDICQRGTSLTIQCQVDSQVTMMFWYRQQPGQSLTLIATANQGSEATYESGFVIDKFPISRPNLTFSTLTVSNMSPEDSSIYLCSVEEWGALGYTFGSGTRLTVV.

This chain's CDR3 is CASSDRGPSSYNSPLHF. The DNA for the CDR3 is TGTGCCAGTAGTGACAGGGGCCCTAGCTCCTATAATTCACCCCTCCACTTT. This chain uses TRBV19 with TRBJ1-6; 8 nucleotides agree with TRBD1. CDR1 and CDR2 from the germline V gene are LNHDA and SQIVND (reference sequence). Unmatched junction bases numbered 6, after V lost 5 bases and J lost 0 bases. The CDR3 length is 17 residues.

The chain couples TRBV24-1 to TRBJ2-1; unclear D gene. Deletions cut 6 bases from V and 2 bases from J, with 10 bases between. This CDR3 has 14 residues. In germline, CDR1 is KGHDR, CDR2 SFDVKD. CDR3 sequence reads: CATSPATPYNEQFF. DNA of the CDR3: TGTGCCACCAGTCCTGCTACACCCTACAATGAGCAGTTCTTC.

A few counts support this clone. The CDR3 DNA reads TGTGCCAGTAGTCCCCGAGGGACAGGGGTTTACGAGCAGTACTTC. The encoded protein is CASSPRGTGVYEQYF. The rearrangement joins TRBV19 to TRBJ2-7; 10 nucleotides match TRBD1. CDR1 and CDR2 (germline): LNHDA, SQIVND (reference sequence). The ends lost 5 bases at V and 4 bases at J; junction bases unmatched: 8. The CDR3 has 15 amino acids.

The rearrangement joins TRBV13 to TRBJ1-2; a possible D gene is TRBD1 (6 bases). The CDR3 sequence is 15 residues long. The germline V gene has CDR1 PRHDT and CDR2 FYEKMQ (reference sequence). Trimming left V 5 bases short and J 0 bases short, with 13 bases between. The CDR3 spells CASSPQGLANYGYTF. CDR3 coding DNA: TGTGCCAGCAGCCCGCAGGGGTTAGCTAACTATGGCTACACCTTC.

CDR3 sequence reads: CASSLEGAKSPLHF. CDR3 in DNA: TGCGCCAGCAGCTTGGAGGGGGCGAAGTCACCCCTCCACTTT. The gene calls are TRBV5-1 and TRBJ1-6; 7 nucleotides align to TRBD1. CDR1 is SGHRS and CDR2 is YFSETQ in the germline V gene. This CDR3 region has 14 residues. V lost 0 bases and J lost 10; bases outside the gene matches: 4.

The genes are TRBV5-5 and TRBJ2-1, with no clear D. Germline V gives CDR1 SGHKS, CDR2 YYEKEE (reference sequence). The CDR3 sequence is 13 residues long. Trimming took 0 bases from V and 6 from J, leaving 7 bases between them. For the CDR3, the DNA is TGTGCCAGCAGCTTGGCCTTATCCAATGAGCAGTTCTTC. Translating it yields CASSLALSNEQFF.

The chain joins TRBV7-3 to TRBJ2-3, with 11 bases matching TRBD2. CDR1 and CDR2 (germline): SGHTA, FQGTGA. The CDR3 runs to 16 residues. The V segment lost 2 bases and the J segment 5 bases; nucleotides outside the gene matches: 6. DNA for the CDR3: TGTGCCAGCAGCTTAGGGTTGCTAGCGGGGGGAGATACGCAGTATTTT. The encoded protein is CASSLGLLAGGDTQYF.

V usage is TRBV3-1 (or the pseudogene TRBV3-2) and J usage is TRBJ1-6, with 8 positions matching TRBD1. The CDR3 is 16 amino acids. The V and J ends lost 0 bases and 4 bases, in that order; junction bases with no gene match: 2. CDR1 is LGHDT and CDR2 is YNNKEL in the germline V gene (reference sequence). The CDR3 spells CASSQDWDRYNSPLHF. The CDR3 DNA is TGTGCCAGCAGCCAAGATTGGGACAGGTATAATTCACCCCTCCACTTT.

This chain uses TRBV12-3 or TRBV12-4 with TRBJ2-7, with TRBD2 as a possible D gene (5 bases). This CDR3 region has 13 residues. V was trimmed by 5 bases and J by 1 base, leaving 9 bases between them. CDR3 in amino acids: CASSPGLSYEQYF. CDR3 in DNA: TGTGCCAGCAGTCCGGGATTGTCCTACGAGCAGTACTTC.

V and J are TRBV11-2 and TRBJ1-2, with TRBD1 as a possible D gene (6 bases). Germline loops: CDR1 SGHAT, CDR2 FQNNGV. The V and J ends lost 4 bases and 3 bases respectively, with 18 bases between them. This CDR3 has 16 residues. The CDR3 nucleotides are TGTGCCAGCAGCTATGGTAGTGGGACACCCGACTATGGCTACACCTTC. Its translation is CASSYGSGTPDYGYTF. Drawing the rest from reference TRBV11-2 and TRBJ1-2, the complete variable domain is EAGVAQSPRYKIIEKRQSVAFWCNPISGHATLYWYQQILGQGPKLLIQFQNNGVVDDSQLPKDRFSAERLKGVDSTLKIQPAKLEDSAVYLCASSYGSGTPDYGYTFGSGTRLTVV.

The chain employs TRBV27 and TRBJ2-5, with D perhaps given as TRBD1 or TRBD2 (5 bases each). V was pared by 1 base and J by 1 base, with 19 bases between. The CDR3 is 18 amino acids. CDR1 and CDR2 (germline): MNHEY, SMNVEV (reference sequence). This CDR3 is CASSLYPGTDGFQETQYF. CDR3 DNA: TGTGCCAGCAGTTTATACCCCGGGACGGATGGGTTCCAAGAGACCCAGTACTTC.